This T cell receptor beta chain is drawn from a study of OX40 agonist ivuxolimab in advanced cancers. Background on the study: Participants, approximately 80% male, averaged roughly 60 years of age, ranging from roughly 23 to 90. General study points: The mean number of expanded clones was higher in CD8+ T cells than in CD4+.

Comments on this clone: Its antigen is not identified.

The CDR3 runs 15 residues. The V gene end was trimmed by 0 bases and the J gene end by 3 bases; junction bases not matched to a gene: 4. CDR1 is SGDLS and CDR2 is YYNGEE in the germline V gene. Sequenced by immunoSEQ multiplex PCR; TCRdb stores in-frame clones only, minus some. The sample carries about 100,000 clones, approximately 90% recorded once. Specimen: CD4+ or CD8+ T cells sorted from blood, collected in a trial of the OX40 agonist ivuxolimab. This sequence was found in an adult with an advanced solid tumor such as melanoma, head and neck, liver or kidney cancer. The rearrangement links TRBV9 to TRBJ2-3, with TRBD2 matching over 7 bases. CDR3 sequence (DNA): TGTGCCAGCAGCGTAGGCCTGCGGGAGACAGATACGCAGTATTTT. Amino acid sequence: CASSVGLRETDTQYF.